The sequence of this T cell receptor (beta chain) was determined in a study of blood T cell repertoires in COVID-19. The CDR3 runs 14 residues. Trimming removed 3 bases from V and 3 bases from J; junction bases left unmatched: 2. Per germline, CDR1 LGHNA and CDR2 YNFKEQ. The protocol was immunoSEQ multiplex PCR, while the TCRdb copy is restricted to in-frame clones and leaves out a portion. The data hold more than 200,000 clones, with about 87% observed a single time. The sample consisted of peripheral blood. The TCR sequence derives from a woman aged 55-70 years with COVID-19, enrolled during active disease. The V and J genes are TRBV4-2 and TRBJ1-1, with 9 bases fitting TRBD1. CDR3 region: CASSQTGGHTEAFF. The CDR3 DNA reads TGTGCCAGCAGCCAGACAGGGGGGCACACTGAAGCTTTCTTT.